The source of this T cell receptor beta chain is a study of blood T cell repertoires in COVID-19. Study information: There were acute and convalescent COVID-19 samples, and they came from the United States, Italy and Spain. Sources were T cells, B-cell-depleted T cells, or PBMCs; the material itself was cDNA or gDNA.

The CDR3 extends over 16 amino acids. The germline gives CDR1 KGHSH, CDR2 LQKENI. Trimming cost V 3 bases and J 6 bases, with 17 bases left between them. Original handling: Nucleated cell counts were estimated from reference gene primer amplification. This table comes from immunoSEQ multiplex PCR, and its TCRdb copy is limited to in-frame clones, with some not included. The V and J calls and clone size are taken from that table; D and trimming were inferred from the DNA. Of some 130,000 clones listed, more than 70% are singletons. The sample consisted of peripheral blood. The chain is built from TRBV18 and TRBJ2-2, with D possibly being TRBD1 (6 bases). The receptor was derived from an older woman with acute or convalescent COVID-19. CDR3 nucleotides: TGTGCCAGCTCACCCCGGTCACAGGGATCGGCCGGGGAGCTGTTTTTT. It codes for CASSPRSQGSAGELFF.